Below are 17 T cell receptor beta chains sequenced from a single sample in a study of blood T cell repertoires in COVID-19. Clones were sequenced by immunoSEQ multiplex PCR, and TCRdb holds only the in-frame ones, with some missing. The sample gives about 120,000 clones, roughly 90% of which show up once; about 18% is in the top ten. The specimen sequenced was peripheral blood. These receptors were collected from a human donor with acute or convalescent COVID-19. The donor label of this sample is uncertain.

This chain uses TRBV4-3 with TRBJ2-7, with TRBD2 identical over 7 bases. CDR1 is LGHNA and CDR2 is YSLEER in the germline V gene. V was pared by 1 base and J by 5 bases, with 8 bases of the junction left unmatched. CDR3 length: 15 amino acids. CDR3 sequence reads: CASSQVGEGINEQYF. CDR3 sequence (DNA): TGCGCCAGCAGCCAAGTGGGGGAGGGGATTAACGAGCAGTACTTC.

The V call is TRBV30, the J call TRBJ2-7; 8 nucleotides align to TRBD2. The CDR3 totals 15 residues. The V gene's germline CDR1 is GTSNPN and CDR2 SVGIG (reference sequence). The V gene end was trimmed by 1 base and the J gene end by 0 bases; junction bases not matched to a gene: 5. The CDR3: CAWSASSGLSYEQYF. For the CDR3, the DNA is TGTGCCTGGAGTGCTTCTAGCGGGCTCTCCTACGAGCAGTACTTC.

Only one count was recorded for this clone. V gene TRBV6-1 combines with J gene TRBJ1-2; 8 nucleotides align to TRBD1. The V and J ends lost 2 bases and 4 bases, in that order; junction bases with no gene match: 3. This CDR3 is 14 amino acids long. Germline V gene data show CDR1 as MNHNS and CDR2 as SASEGT. The CDR3 is CASSEQGASYGYTF. Here the CDR3 DNA reads TGTGCCAGCAGTGAACAGGGGGCCAGCTATGGCTACACCTTC.

Remarks on this clone: At one of its ends the junction is not consistent with the germline gene, which may arise from a read error. This rearrangement joins TRBV6-6 to TRBJ1-2; D gene unclear. Germline CDR1 reads MNHNY; CDR2 reads SVGAGI (reference sequence). The length of the CDR3 is 13 residues. The CDR3 DNA reads as TGTGCCAGCAGTTACCCCCGTGGGGAGGCAAGCGACTTC. Protein product: CASSYPRGEASDF.

J is TRBJ2-3 and V is TRBV28; 9 bases map to TRBD1. Germline V gene data show CDR1 as MDHEN and CDR2 as SYDVKM. The length of the CDR3 is 16 residues. Germline trimming cut 3 bases from V and 4 bases from J; bases unmatched to any gene: 8. CDR3 amino acids: CASSLGNTGGSDTQYF. CDR3 coding DNA: TGTGCCAGCAGTTTGGGGAATACAGGGGGCTCAGATACGCAGTATTTT.

The chain combines TRBV4-3 with TRBJ2-7, with TRBD1 matching 9 bases. The CDR3 contains 15 residues. With 0 bases clipped from V and 3 bases from J, the junction kept 3 bases outside the gene matches. Germline values: CDR1 LGHNA, CDR2 YSLEER. CDR3 bases: TGCGCCAGCAGCCAAGAAGGGACAGGGAGCTACGAGCAGTACTTC. It is translated as CASSQEGTGSYEQYF.

The chain joins TRBV19 to TRBJ1-5; D uncertain. The CDR3 sequence is 17 residues long. Trimming cost V 3 bases and J 2 bases, with 17 bases left between them. The germline V gene encodes CDR1 LNHDA and CDR2 SQIVND (reference sequence). In nucleotides, the CDR3 is TGTGCCAGTAGTATGCTTTGGTTGGAGGTGGGCAATCAGCCCCAGCATTTT. Translation gives CASSMLWLEVGNQPQHF.

The chain carries TRBV14 and TRBJ2-1, with 8 bases identical to TRBD2. The CDR3 consists of 16 residues. Germline values: CDR1 SGHDN, CDR2 FVKESK. Losses at the gene ends were 1 base for V and 5 bases for J; bases not matched to a gene: 7. CDR3 sequence: CASSQGGGRMNNEQFF. In DNA, the CDR3 is TGTGCCAGCAGCCAAGGGGGCGGGAGGATGAACAATGAGCAGTTCTTC.

The chain combines TRBV5-1 with TRBJ2-2; TRBD2 matches 7 bases. V trimming: 0 bases; J trimming: 7 bases; junction bases outside the gene matches: 3. The CDR3 covers 14 residues. The germline CDR1 and CDR2 sequences are SGHRS and YFSETQ. In DNA, the CDR3 is TGCGCCAGCAGCTTGGAAGCGGGGCACGGGGAGCTGTTTTTT. Translating gives CASSLEAGHGELFF.

For this clone: The germline gene is not matched at one end of the junction; a read error may be the cause. This chain joins TRBV28 and TRBJ1-2; TRBD1 is a possible D gene (6 bases). The germline CDR1 and CDR2 sequences are MDHEN and SYDVKM. This CDR3 has 11 amino acids. CDR3 DNA: TGTGCCAGCGGGACAAACTTTGGCTACACCTTC. This encodes CASGTNFGYTF.

A few counts support this clone. The chain recombines TRBV5-1 with TRBJ2-2; TRBD2 might be the D (6 bases). Germline CDR1 and CDR2: SGHRS and YFSETQ. The CDR3 has 15 amino acids. The V end lost 0 bases, the J end lost 5 bases, and 11 bases lay between the germline ends. This chain's CDR3 is CASSLGSGETGELFF. As DNA, the CDR3 is TGCGCCAGCAGCTTGGGTTCGGGAGAGACCGGGGAGCTGTTTTTT.

The chain has TRBV28 and TRBJ1-3; tentative D call: TRBD1 (6 bases). Trimming left V 0 bases short and J 4 bases short, with 13 bases between. The germline gives CDR1 MDHEN, CDR2 SYDVKM. This CDR3 has 16 residues. CDR3 in amino acids: CASSLWDRTEGNTIYF. CDR3 DNA sequence: TGTGCCAGCAGTTTATGGGACAGAACTGAGGGAAACACCATATATTTT. The whole variable domain, remainder taken from reference TRBV28 and TRBJ1-3, is DVKVTQSSRYLVKRTGEKVFLECVQDMDHENMFWYRQDPGLGLRLIYFSYDVKMKEKGDIPEGYSVSREKKERFSLILESASTNQTSMYLCASSLWDRTEGNTIYFGEGSWLTVV.

The chain recombines TRBV27 with TRBJ1-1; D is ambiguous. The CDR3 sequence is 15 residues long. CDR1 and CDR2 (germline): MNHEY, SMNVEV (reference sequence). V lost 2 bases to trimming and J lost 5 bases, with 15 bases between them. The CDR3 loop is CASSLTVSMGTEAFF. The CDR3 DNA is TGTGCCAGCAGTTTAACAGTCAGCATGGGTACTGAAGCTTTCTTT.

The chain uses TRBV12-3 or TRBV12-4 and TRBJ2-5; no reliable D call. V lost 6 bases and J 4 bases, leaving 12 bases between the germline ends. This CDR3 contains 13 residues. Here the CDR3 reads CASRSGGRETQYF. Written as DNA, the CDR3 is TGTGCCAGCAGATCCGGTGGGCGAGAGACCCAGTACTTC.

The rearrangement joins TRBV6-1 to TRBJ2-1; 8 bases match TRBD2. Germline-derived CDR1 and CDR2 are MNHNS and SASEGT. The V and J ends lost 4 bases and 6 bases, in that order; junction bases with no gene match: 11. This CDR3 region has 16 residues. The CDR3 is CASSGSGGRFSNEQFF. Written as DNA, the CDR3 is TGTGCCAGCAGTGGGTCTGGCGGGAGGTTTAGCAATGAGCAGTTCTTC.

The chain employs TRBV6-6 and TRBJ1-2; 9 nucleotides agree with TRBD1. Trimming removed 10 bases from V and 7 bases from J; junction bases left unmatched: 10. Germline-derived CDR1 and CDR2 are MNHNY and SVGAGI (reference sequence). The CDR3 covers 13 residues. For the CDR3, the DNA is TGTGCCACCGGCGGGGACAGGGTCTCTGGCTACACCTTC. This encodes CATGGDRVSGYTF.

The chain couples TRBV11-3 to TRBJ1-1; 8 bases are a match to TRBD1. V was clipped by 5 bases and J by 4 bases; unmatched bases: 6. In germline, CDR1 is SGHNT, CDR2 YENEEA. This CDR3 region has 14 residues. The CDR3: CASSPGTGFTEAFF. The CDR3 DNA sequence: TGTGCCAGCAGCCCCGGGACAGGTTTCACTGAAGCTTTCTTT.